One T cell receptor beta chain is described in this entry. Its antigen is unknown. This record belongs to a study of cytomegalovirus exposure and HLA in healthy donors. General observations from the study: Previously analyzed data showed that most TCR beta V segments were productive at a frequency of about 87% or about 30%. In a later analysis, CMV-associated beta chains were mostly HLA-associated, it appeared.

The study ran its PCR with 60 Vbeta and 13 Jbeta primers. In the original processing: Among the unique TCR beta chains that a later analysis counted, some 73 million in all, 9.5 million to 11 million were shared. Using immunoSEQ multiplex PCR, the repertoire was profiled, and TCRdb retains in-frame clones only, with some absent. V and J calls and clone size follow that table, whereas D and trimming were derived from the DNA. The table shows about 120,000 clones, with 80% to 90% occurring only once. This CDR3 is built from 15 residues. Trimming cost V 0 bases and J 5 bases, with 14 bases left between them. Germline CDR1 and CDR2: SGHNT and YYREEE (reference sequence).

The TCR sequence derives from a middle-aged man in good health and CMV-seronegative. Sequencing was carried out using PBMCs. This chain connects TRBV5-4 to TRBJ1-2; maybe TRBD1 (6 bases). The CDR3 nucleotides read TGTGCCAGCAGCTTGGGGGGGCGGAATCCTTATGGCTACACCTTC. Amino acids: CASSLGGRNPYGYTF.